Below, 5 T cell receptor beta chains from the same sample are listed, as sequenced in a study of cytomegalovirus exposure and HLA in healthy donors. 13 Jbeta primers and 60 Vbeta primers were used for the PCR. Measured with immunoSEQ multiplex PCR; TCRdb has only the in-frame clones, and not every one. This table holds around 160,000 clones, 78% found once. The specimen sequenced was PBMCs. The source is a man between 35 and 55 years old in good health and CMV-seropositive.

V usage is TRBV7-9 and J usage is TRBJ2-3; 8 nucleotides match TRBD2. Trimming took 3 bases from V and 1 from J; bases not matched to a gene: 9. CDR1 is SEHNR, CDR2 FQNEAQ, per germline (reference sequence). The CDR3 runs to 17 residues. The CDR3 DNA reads TGTGCCAGCAGCTTGCTACCGGGACTAGGGGGCACAGATACGCAGTATTTT. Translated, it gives CASSLLPGLGGTDTQYF. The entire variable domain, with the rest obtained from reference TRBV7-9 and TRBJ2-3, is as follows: DTGVSQNPRHKITKRGQNVTFRCDPISEHNRLYWYRQTLGQGPEFLTYFQNEAQLEKSRLLSDRFSAERPKGSFSTLEIQRTEQGDSAMYLCASSLLPGLGGTDTQYFGPGTRLTVL.

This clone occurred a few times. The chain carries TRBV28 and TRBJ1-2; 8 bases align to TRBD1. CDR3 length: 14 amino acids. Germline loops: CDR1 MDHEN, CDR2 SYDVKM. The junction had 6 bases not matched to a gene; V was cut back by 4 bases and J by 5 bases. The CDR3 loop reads CASSSGTGVYGYTF. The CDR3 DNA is TGTGCCAGCAGTTCGGGGACAGGCGTATATGGCTACACCTTC.

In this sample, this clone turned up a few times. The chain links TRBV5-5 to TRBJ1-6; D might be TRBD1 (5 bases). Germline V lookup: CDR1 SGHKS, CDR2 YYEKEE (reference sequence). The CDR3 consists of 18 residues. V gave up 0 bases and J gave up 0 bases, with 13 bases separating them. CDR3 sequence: CASSLEGAPVSYNSPLHF. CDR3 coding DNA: TGTGCCAGCAGCTTGGAAGGGGCTCCTGTCTCCTATAATTCACCCCTCCACTTT.

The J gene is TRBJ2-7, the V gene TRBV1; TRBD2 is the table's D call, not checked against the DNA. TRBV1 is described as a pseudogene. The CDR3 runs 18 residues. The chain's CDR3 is CTSTPGLAPRGGYREQYF. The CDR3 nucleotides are TGCACCAGCACGCCGGGACTAGCTCCAAGAGGGGGTTATCGGGAGCAGTACTTC.

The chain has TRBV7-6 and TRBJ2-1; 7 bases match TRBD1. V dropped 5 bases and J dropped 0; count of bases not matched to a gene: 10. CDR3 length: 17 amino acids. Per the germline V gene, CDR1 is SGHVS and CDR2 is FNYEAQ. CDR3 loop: CASSTSTGLSSYNEQFF. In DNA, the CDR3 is TGTGCCAGCAGCACCTCGACAGGGTTAAGCTCCTACAATGAGCAGTTCTTC.